Below are 27 T cell receptor beta chains sequenced from a single sample in a study of OX40 agonist ivuxolimab in advanced cancers. Generated by immunoSEQ multiplex PCR, the TCRdb table keeps only in-frame clones and is missing some. The repertoire holds tens of thousands of clones, with about 93% as singletons. Specimen: CD4+ or CD8+ T cells sorted from blood, collected in a trial of the OX40 agonist ivuxolimab. All receptors come from an adult with an advanced solid tumor such as melanoma, head and neck, liver or kidney cancer.

The chain uses TRBV7-9 and TRBJ2-7; the D call may be TRBD1 or TRBD2 (5 bases each). The germline V gene encodes CDR1 SEHNR and CDR2 FQNEAQ (reference sequence). The CDR3 is made up of 13 amino acids. V shed 5 bases and J shed 7 bases, with 15 bases lying between them. The CDR3 spells CASSPRDLLEQYF. CDR3 nucleotide sequence: TGTGCCAGCAGCCCCCGGGACCTTTTGGAGCAGTACTTC.

The V gene is TRBV27, the J gene TRBJ1-5; D not certain. The germline gives CDR1 MNHEY, CDR2 SMNVEV (reference sequence). This CDR3 contains 13 residues. Trimming removed 3 bases from V and 8 bases from J, with 11 bases in between. The CDR3: CASSLGDSKPQHF. As DNA, the CDR3 is TGTGCCAGCAGTTTGGGCGATAGTAAGCCCCAGCATTTT.

The chain couples TRBV9 to TRBJ1-1; no clear D gene. There are 14 residues in the CDR3. The V end was cut by 0 bases, the J end by 0 bases, with 6 bases between. Germline values: CDR1 SGDLS, CDR2 YYNGEE. DNA of the CDR3: TGTGCCAGCAGCGTAGGGGGTATGAACACTGAAGCTTTCTTT. Translating gives CASSVGGMNTEAFF.

The chain couples TRBV6-6 to TRBJ1-1; no definite D call. The CDR3 contains 16 residues. CDR1 and CDR2 (germline): MNHNY, SVGAGI (reference sequence). V was trimmed by 2 bases and J by 3 bases, leaving 16 bases between them. The CDR3 loop reads CASSYALPSRDTEAFF. The CDR3 DNA is TGTGCCAGCAGTTACGCCCTCCCATCAAGGGACACTGAAGCTTTCTTT.

The chain has TRBV27 and TRBJ1-2; 9 positions agree with TRBD1. The CDR3 consists of 16 residues. Germline V gene lookup returns CDR1 MNHEY and CDR2 SMNVEV (reference sequence). J gave up 4 bases and V 5 bases, and 11 bases lay outside the gene matches. This chain's CDR3 is CASSPWGQGLPYGYTF. CDR3 nucleotide sequence: TGTGCCAGCAGTCCCTGGGGACAGGGCCTTCCCTATGGCTACACCTTC.

The chain employs TRBV4-3 and TRBJ2-4; TRBD1 might be the D (6 bases). Germline V gene lookup returns CDR1 LGHNA and CDR2 YSLEER. Trimming removed 3 bases at V and 6 bases at J, with 15 bases between. This CDR3 has 15 residues. CDR3 DNA: TGCGCCAGCAGCCAGGCCAGGGGTGTCTTAAACATTCAGTACTTC. As protein: CASSQARGVLNIQYF.

The chain combines TRBV5-1 with TRBJ1-1; no firm D call. Per the germline V gene, CDR1 is SGHRS and CDR2 is YFSETQ. The CDR3 loop spans 13 amino acids. V lost 0 bases and J lost 3, with 6 bases in between. CDR3: CASSLVGYTEAFF. CDR3 sequence (DNA): TGCGCCAGCAGCTTGGTGGGTTACACTGAAGCTTTCTTT. The entire variable domain, with the rest obtained from reference TRBV5-1 and TRBJ1-1, is as follows: KAGVTQTPRYLIKTRGQQVTLSCSPISGHRSVSWYQQTPGQGLQFLFEYFSETQRNKGNFPGRFSGRQFSNSRSEMNVSTLELGDSALYLCASSLVGYTEAFFGQGTRLTVV.

The V gene is TRBV7-9, the J gene TRBJ1-2; TRBD1 matches 12 bases. The CDR3 covers 14 residues. The V gene's germline CDR1 is SEHNR and CDR2 FQNEAQ (reference sequence). The V gene end was trimmed by 5 bases and the J gene end by 3 bases; junction bases not matched to a gene: 1. The CDR3 sequence: CASSGTGGHYGYTF. CDR3 nucleotide sequence: TGTGCCAGCAGCGGGACAGGGGGCCACTATGGCTACACCTTC.

The V and J genes are TRBV4-3 and TRBJ2-7; a possible D gene is TRBD1 (5 bases). The V end lost 3 bases, the J end lost 4 bases, and 13 bases lay between the germline ends. Germline V gene data show CDR1 as LGHNA and CDR2 as YSLEER. CDR3 size: 14 residues. CDR3 in amino acids: CASSQARSGYEQYF. The CDR3 DNA sequence: TGCGCCAGCAGCCAGGCTCGCTCAGGGTACGAGCAGTACTTC.

The rearrangement joins TRBV27 to TRBJ2-7, with TRBD1 matching 9 bases. Germline V gene data show CDR1 as MNHEY and CDR2 as SMNVEV (reference sequence). Unmatched junction bases numbered 5, after V lost 5 bases and J lost 3 bases. CDR3 size: 14 residues. The chain's CDR3 is CASSTGTGSYEQYF. CDR3 nucleotide sequence: TGTGCCAGCAGTACCGGGACAGGGAGCTACGAGCAGTACTTC.

The chain has TRBV11-3 and TRBJ1-1; no reliable D call. The V gene's germline CDR1 is SGHNT and CDR2 YENEEA. CDR3 size: 8 residues. The V and J ends lost 10 bases and 6 bases respectively, with 3 bases between them. The CDR3 sequence is CAIPEAFF. Written as DNA, the CDR3 is TGTGCCATTCCTGAAGCTTTCTTT.

V usage is TRBV9 and J usage is TRBJ2-3; 8 nucleotides align to TRBD1. Trimming removed 2 bases from V and 0 bases from J; junction bases left unmatched: 5. This CDR3 has 16 amino acids. The germline V gene has CDR1 SGDLS and CDR2 YYNGEE. The CDR3 DNA reads TGTGCCAGCAGCGTGGGGACAGGAACTAGCACAGATACGCAGTATTTT. Residues: CASSVGTGTSTDTQYF. The variable domain in full, with the rest retrieved from reference TRBV9 and TRBJ2-3, is DSGVTQTPKHLITATGQRVTLRCSPRSGDLSVYWYQQSLDQGLQFLIQYYNGEERAKGNILERFSAQQFPDLHSELNLSSLELGDSALYFCASSVGTGTSTDTQYFGPGTRLTVL.

This clone was counted once. V usage is TRBV14 and J usage is TRBJ2-1, with 8 bases aligning to TRBD1. The CDR3 is 17 residues long. With 4 bases clipped from V and 4 bases from J, the junction kept 12 bases outside the gene matches. Germline CDR1 SGHDN, CDR2 FVKESK. CDR3 sequence: CASSPPIPDRDYNEQFF. The CDR3 region has the DNA TGTGCCAGCAGCCCGCCAATACCGGACAGGGATTACAATGAGCAGTTCTTC. Supplemented by reference TRBV14 and TRBJ2-1, the full variable domain reads EAGVTQFPSHSVIEKGQTVTLRCDPISGHDNLYWYRRVMGKEIKFLLHFVKESKQDESGMPNNRFLAERTGGTYSTLKVQPAELEDSGVYFCASSPPIPDRDYNEQFFGPGTRLTVL.

This clone was observed a handful of times. The chain couples TRBV7-9 to TRBJ2-3; D not certain. Trimming stripped 5 bases from V and 0 bases from J, with 3 bases between. CDR1 is SEHNR and CDR2 is FQNEAQ in the germline V gene (reference sequence). The CDR3 consists of 12 residues. CDR3: CASSLSTDTQYF. The CDR3 region has the DNA TGTGCCAGCAGCCTCAGCACAGATACGCAGTATTTT. Combining the CDR3 with reference TRBV7-9 and TRBJ2-3 gives the whole variable domain DTGVSQNPRHKITKRGQNVTFRCDPISEHNRLYWYRQTLGQGPEFLTYFQNEAQLEKSRLLSDRFSAERPKGSFSTLEIQRTEQGDSAMYLCASSLSTDTQYFGPGTRLTVL.

This chain connects TRBV11-2 to TRBJ1-1; 9 bases agree with TRBD1. The CDR3 is made up of 15 amino acids. Germline trimming cut 2 bases from V and 4 bases from J; bases unmatched to any gene: 5. Germline V gene sequence: CDR1 SGHAT, CDR2 FQNNGV. This chain's CDR3 is CASSLRGGQGTEAFF. CDR3 coding DNA: TGTGCCAGCAGCTTAAGGGGGGGACAGGGCACTGAAGCTTTCTTT.

This rearrangement joins TRBV5-6 to TRBJ1-1, with D perhaps matching TRBD1 (5 bases). This CDR3 contains 13 residues. Germline V gene sequence: CDR1 SGHDT, CDR2 YYEEEE. V was cut by 3 bases and J by 11 bases, with 17 bases left in between. CDR3 sequence: CASSSGPPISAFF. The CDR3 coding sequence is TGTGCCAGCAGCTCGGGGCCCCCAATCTCGGCTTTCTTT. The whole variable domain, remainder taken from reference TRBV5-6 and TRBJ1-1, is DAGVTQSPTHLIKTRGQQVTLRCSPKSGHDTVSWYQQALGQGPQFIFQYYEEEERQRGNFPDRFSGHQFPNYSSELNVNALLLGDSALYLCASSSGPPISAFFGQGTRLTVV.

This chain uses TRBV15 with TRBJ2-1, with D possibly being TRBD2 (6 bases). V was trimmed by 5 bases and J by 4 bases, leaving 12 bases between them. This CDR3 region has 14 residues. Per the germline V gene, CDR1 is LNHNV and CDR2 is YYDKDF (reference sequence). The CDR3 is CATSGRTRYNEQFF. The CDR3 nucleotides are TGTGCCACCAGCGGGAGGACCCGGTACAATGAGCAGTTCTTC.

This chain uses TRBV7-8 with TRBJ2-3, with 12 bases fitting TRBD2. The germline gives CDR1 SGHVS, CDR2 FQNEAQ. The CDR3 consists of 20 residues. Losses at the gene ends were 0 bases for V and 2 bases for J; bases not matched to a gene: 12. This chain's CDR3 is CASSLAPLAGGQRDTDTQYF. Written as DNA, the CDR3 is TGTGCCAGCAGCTTAGCCCCCCTAGCGGGAGGGCAGAGGGACACAGATACGCAGTATTTT.

The V gene is TRBV19, the J gene TRBJ2-7; TRBD1 agrees at 9 bases. Trimming cost V 5 bases and J 4 bases; bases outside gene matches: 6. This CDR3 contains 14 residues. The germline V gene has CDR1 LNHDA and CDR2 SQIVND (reference sequence). CDR3 loop: CASSPGTGPYEQYF. The CDR3 region has the DNA TGTGCCAGTAGTCCTGGGACAGGGCCTTACGAGCAGTACTTC.

The rearrangement uses TRBV6-1 and TRBJ1-6; D is undetermined. This CDR3 region has 14 residues. V lost 7 bases and J lost 7, with 14 bases in between. Germline CDR1 and CDR2: MNHNS and SASEGT. The CDR3 reads CASNPRVVNSPLHF. The CDR3 region has the DNA TGTGCCAGCAACCCAAGGGTGGTCAATTCACCCCTCCACTTT.

The rearrangement links TRBV6-5 to TRBJ2-2; unclear D gene. Trimming took off 6 bases at V and 0 bases at J, with 11 bases between the two ends. This CDR3 region has 15 residues. Germline CDR1 reads MNHEY; CDR2 reads SVGAGI. The DNA for the CDR3 is TGTGCCAGCAGAAATGGAGTCGCGAACACCGGGGAGCTGTTTTTT. Residues: CASRNGVANTGELFF.

CDR3 region: CASSLGGGSPTDTQYF. The DNA of the CDR3 is TGTGCCAGCAGCTTAGGGGGCGGGAGCCCCACAGATACGCAGTATTTT. The V gene is TRBV7-6, the J gene TRBJ2-3; 7 bases align to TRBD2. Germline trimming cut 1 base from V and 2 bases from J; bases unmatched to any gene: 6. CDR1 SGHVS and CDR2 FNYEAQ come from the germline V gene. The CDR3 is made up of 16 amino acids.

The chain employs TRBV6-5 and TRBJ1-1; D gene ambiguous. The CDR3 totals 14 residues. The germline gives CDR1 MNHEY, CDR2 SVGAGI. Trimming pared 6 bases from V and 4 bases from J, leaving 15 bases between. For the CDR3, the DNA is TGTGCCAGCAGGGAGGAAGCGGGTCGCACTGAAGCTTTCTTT. It codes for CASREEAGRTEAFF.

The chain is built from TRBV2 and TRBJ1-3; 10 bases are shared with TRBD1. Per germline, CDR1 SNHLY and CDR2 FYNNEI. V shed 4 bases and J 3 bases; nucleotides not matched to a gene: 3. The CDR3 loop spans 15 amino acids. In nucleotides, the CDR3 is TGTGCCAGCAGTGCCGGGACAGGGGTTGGAAACACCATATATTTT. It yields the protein CASSAGTGVGNTIYF. Based on the CDR3 plus reference TRBV2 and TRBJ1-3, the full variable domain is EPEVTQTPSHQVTQMGQEVILRCVPISNHLYFYWYRQILGQKVEFLVSFYNNEISEKSEIFDDQFSVERPDGSNFTLKIRSTKLEDSAMYFCASSAGTGVGNTIYFGEGSWLTVV.

V is TRBV5-1 and J is TRBJ1-2, with D unresolved. The germline V gene encodes CDR1 SGHRS and CDR2 YFSETQ. The CDR3 extends over 13 amino acids. Trimming took off 0 bases at V and 3 bases at J, with 6 bases between the two ends. The CDR3 reads CASSLGQYYGYTF. CDR3 coding DNA: TGCGCCAGCAGCTTGGGTCAGTACTATGGCTACACCTTC.

This clone has a single count. The rearrangement uses TRBV5-8 and TRBJ1-6; unclear D gene. Per germline, CDR1 SGHTS and CDR2 YDEGEE. This CDR3 is 15 amino acids long. The V gene lost 6 bases and the J gene lost 8 bases, with 18 bases spanning the gap. CDR3 sequence (DNA): TGTGCCAGCACCCCGGCGACCGGATTTCATTCACCCCTCCACTTT. Translating it yields CASTPATGFHSPLHF.

The chain links TRBV7-9 to TRBJ2-7; D is ambiguous. Deletions cut 1 base from V and 6 bases from J, with 13 bases between. This CDR3 comprises 14 residues. Germline V gives CDR1 SEHNR, CDR2 FQNEAQ (reference sequence). In DNA form, the CDR3 reads TGTGCCAGCAGCTTAGTTGATGGCGAGTCCGAGCAGTACTTC. Translation: CASSLVDGESEQYF.